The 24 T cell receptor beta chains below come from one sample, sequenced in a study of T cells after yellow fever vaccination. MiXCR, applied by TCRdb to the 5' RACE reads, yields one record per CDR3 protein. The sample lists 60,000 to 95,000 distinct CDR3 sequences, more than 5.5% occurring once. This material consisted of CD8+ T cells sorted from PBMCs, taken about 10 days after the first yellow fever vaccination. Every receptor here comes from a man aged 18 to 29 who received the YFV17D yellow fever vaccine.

In nucleotides, the CDR3 is TGCGCCAGCGCCACCGGCGGCGGGGGGGGCAATGAGCAGTTCTTC. Its protein product is CASATGGGGGNEQFF. J is TRBJ2-1 and V is TRBV4-3; 9 bases line up with TRBD2. Trimming took 8 bases from V and 6 from J; bases not matched to a gene: 11. Germline CDR1 and CDR2: LGHNA and YSLEER. The CDR3 extends over 15 amino acids.

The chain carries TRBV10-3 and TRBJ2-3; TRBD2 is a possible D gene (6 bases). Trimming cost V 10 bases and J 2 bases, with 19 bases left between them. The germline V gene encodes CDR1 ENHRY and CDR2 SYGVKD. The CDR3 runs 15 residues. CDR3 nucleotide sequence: TGTGCCACCGATCGACTAGAAGGGTCCACAGATACGCAGTATTTT. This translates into CATDRLEGSTDTQYF.

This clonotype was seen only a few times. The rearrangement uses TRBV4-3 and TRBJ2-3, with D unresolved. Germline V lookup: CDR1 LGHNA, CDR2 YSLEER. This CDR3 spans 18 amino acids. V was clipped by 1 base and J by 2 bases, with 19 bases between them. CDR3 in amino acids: CASSQGARNRRDTDTQYF. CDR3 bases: TGCGCCAGCAGCCAAGGGGCCCGCAACCGAAGAGACACAGATACGCAGTATTTT.

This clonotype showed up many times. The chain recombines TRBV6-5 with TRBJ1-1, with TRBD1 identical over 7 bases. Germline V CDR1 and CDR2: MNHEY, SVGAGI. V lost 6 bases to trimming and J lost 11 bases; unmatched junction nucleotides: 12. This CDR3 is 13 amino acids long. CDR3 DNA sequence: TGTGCCAGCAGCCAAGGGGGCTCTTCGCAGGCTTTCTTT. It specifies CASSQGGSSQAFF.

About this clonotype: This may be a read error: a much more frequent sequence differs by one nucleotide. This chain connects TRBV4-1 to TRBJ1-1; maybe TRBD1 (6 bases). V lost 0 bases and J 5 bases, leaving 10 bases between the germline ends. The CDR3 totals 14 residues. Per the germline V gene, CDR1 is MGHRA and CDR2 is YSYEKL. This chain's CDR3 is CASSQDRGKTEAFF. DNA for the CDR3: TGCGCCAGCAGCCAAGACAGGGGTAAGACTGAAGCTTTCTTT.

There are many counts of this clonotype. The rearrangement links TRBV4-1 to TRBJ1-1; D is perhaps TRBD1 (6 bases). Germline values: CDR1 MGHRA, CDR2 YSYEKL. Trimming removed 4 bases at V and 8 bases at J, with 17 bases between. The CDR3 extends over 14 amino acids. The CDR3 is CASSLVNPGQEAFF. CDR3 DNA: TGCGCCAGCAGCCTTGTTAATCCGGGACAAGAAGCTTTCTTT.

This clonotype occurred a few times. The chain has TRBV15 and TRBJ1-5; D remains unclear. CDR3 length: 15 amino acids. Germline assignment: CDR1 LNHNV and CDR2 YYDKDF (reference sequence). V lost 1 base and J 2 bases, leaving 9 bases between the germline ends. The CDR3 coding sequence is TGTGCCACCAGCAGAGGAGAGGCACGCAATCAGCCCCAGCATTTT. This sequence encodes CATSRGEARNQPQHF.

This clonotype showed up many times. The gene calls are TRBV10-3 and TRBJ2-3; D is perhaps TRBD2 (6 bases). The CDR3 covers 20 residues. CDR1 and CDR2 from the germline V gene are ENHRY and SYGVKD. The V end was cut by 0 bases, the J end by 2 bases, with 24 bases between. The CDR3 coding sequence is TGTGCCATCAGTGAGTCGATTGATGGGGCTGCGGGGCACTACACAGATACGCAGTATTTT. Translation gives CAISESIDGAAGHYTDTQYF.

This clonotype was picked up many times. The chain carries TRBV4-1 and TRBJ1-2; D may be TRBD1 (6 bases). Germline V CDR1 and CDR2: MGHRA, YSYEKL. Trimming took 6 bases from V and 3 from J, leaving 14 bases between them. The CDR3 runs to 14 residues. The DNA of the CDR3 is TGCGCCAGCAGTCAAACAGGGACTTACTATGGCTACACCTTC. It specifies CASSQTGTYYGYTF.

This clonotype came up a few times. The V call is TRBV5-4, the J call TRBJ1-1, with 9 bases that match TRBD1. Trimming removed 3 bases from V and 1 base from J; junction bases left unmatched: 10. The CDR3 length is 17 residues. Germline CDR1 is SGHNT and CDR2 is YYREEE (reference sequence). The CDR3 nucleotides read TGTGCCAGCAGCTGGTTATCGACAGGGGGGTGGAACACTGAAGCTTTCTTT. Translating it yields CASSWLSTGGWNTEAFF.

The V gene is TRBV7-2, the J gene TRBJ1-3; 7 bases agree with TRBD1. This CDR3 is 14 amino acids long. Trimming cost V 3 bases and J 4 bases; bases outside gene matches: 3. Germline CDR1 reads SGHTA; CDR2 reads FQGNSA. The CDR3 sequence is CASSLTGHGNTIYF. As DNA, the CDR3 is TGTGCCAGCAGCTTGACAGGGCACGGAAACACCATATATTTT.

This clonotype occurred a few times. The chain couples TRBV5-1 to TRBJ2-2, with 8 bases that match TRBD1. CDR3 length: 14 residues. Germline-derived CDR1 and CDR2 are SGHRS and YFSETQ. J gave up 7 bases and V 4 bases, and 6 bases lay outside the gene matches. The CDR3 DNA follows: TGCGCCAGCAGCGGATTACAGGGGGACGGGGAGCTGTTTTTT. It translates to CASSGLQGDGELFF.

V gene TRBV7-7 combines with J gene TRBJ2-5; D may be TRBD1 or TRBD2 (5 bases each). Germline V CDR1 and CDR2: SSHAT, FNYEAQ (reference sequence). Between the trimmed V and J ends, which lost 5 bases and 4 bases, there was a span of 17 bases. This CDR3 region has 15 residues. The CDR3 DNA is TGTGCCAGCAGCCCCCGGGACCACGCGGGAGAGACCCAGTACTTC. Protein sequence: CASSPRDHAGETQYF. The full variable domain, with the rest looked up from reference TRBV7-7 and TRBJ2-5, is GAGVSQSPRYKVTKRGQDVTLRCDPISSHATLYWYQQALGQGPEFLTYFNYEAQPDKSGLPSDRFSAERPEGSISTLTIQRTEQRDSAMYRCASSPRDHAGETQYFGPGTRLLVL.

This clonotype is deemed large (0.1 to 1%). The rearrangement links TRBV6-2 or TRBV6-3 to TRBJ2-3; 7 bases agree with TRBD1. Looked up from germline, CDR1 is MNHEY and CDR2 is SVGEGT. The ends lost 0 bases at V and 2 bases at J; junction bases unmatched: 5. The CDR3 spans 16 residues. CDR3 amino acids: CASSYSMDRHTDTQYF. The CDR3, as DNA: TGTGCCAGCAGTTACTCGATGGACAGGCACACAGATACGCAGTATTTT.

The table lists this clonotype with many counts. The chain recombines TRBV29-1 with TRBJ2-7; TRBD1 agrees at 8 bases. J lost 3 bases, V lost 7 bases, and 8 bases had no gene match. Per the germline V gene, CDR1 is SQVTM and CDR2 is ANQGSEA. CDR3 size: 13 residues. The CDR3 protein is CSAVTGDNYEQYF. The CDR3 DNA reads TGCAGCGCAGTGACAGGGGACAACTACGAGCAGTACTTC.

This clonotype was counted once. This CDR3 reads CASSPRTSSRVGETQYF. The DNA of the CDR3 is TGTGCCAGCAGCCCGCGGACTAGCAGTAGGGTCGGAGAGACCCAGTACTTC. The gene calls are TRBV7-9 and TRBJ2-5; TRBD2 agrees at 8 bases. The CDR3 spans 17 residues. The germline gives CDR1 SEHNR, CDR2 FQNEAQ (reference sequence). Trimming removed 5 bases from V and 4 bases from J; junction bases left unmatched: 15.

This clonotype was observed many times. The CDR3: CASSRINTEAFF. The CDR3 DNA is TGTGCCAGCAGCCGGATTAACACTGAAGCTTTCTTT. This chain links TRBV3-1 with TRBJ1-1; D unclear. The CDR3 sequence is 12 residues long. V gave up 4 bases and J gave up 2 bases, with 5 bases separating them. The germline CDR1 and CDR2 sequences are LGHDT and YNNKEL (reference sequence).

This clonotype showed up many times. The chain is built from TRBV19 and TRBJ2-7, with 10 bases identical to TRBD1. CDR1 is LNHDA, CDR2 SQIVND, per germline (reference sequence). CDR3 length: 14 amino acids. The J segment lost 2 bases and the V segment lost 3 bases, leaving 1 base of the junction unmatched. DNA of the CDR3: TGTGCCAGTAGTATTGGGACAGGGGCCTACGAGCAGTACTTC. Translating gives CASSIGTGAYEQYF.

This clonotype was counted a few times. The CDR3 DNA is TGCGCCAGCAGCCTACGCTCACCGGGACTAGCGGGGGTCAGCTCCTACAATGAGCAGTTCTTC. This translates into CASSLRSPGLAGVSSYNEQFF. The chain recombines TRBV5-1 with TRBJ2-1; 14 bases line up with TRBD2. CDR3 length equals 21 residues. Germline CDR1 and CDR2: SGHRS and YFSETQ. V lost 4 bases to trimming and J lost 0 bases; unmatched junction nucleotides: 15. The entire variable domain, with the rest obtained from reference TRBV5-1 and TRBJ2-1, is as follows: KAGVTQTPRYLIKTRGQQVTLSCSPISGHRSVSWYQQTPGQGLQFLFEYFSETQRNKGNFPGRFSGRQFSNSRSEMNVSTLELGDSALYLCASSLRSPGLAGVSSYNEQFFGPGTRLTVL.

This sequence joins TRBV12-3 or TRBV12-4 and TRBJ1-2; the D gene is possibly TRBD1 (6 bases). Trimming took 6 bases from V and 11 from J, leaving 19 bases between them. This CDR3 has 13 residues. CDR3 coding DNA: TGTGCCAGCAGCCCAGGACAGTTTCGTGGATACACCTTC. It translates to CASSPGQFRGYTF.

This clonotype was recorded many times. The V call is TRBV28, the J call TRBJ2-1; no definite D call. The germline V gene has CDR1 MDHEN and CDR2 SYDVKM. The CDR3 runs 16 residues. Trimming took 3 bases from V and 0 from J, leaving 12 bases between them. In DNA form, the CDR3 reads TGTGCCAGCAGTTTGTGGGCAAGCAGCTCCTACAATGAGCAGTTCTTC. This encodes CASSLWASSSYNEQFF.

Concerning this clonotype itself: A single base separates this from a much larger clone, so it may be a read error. The CDR3 DNA follows: TGTACCAGCAGTTTACTTGACGGTTCCTACGAGCAGTACTTC. It specifies CTSSLLDGSYEQYF. The rearrangement links TRBV12-3 or TRBV12-4 to TRBJ2-7; unclear D gene. The CDR3 is made up of 14 amino acids.

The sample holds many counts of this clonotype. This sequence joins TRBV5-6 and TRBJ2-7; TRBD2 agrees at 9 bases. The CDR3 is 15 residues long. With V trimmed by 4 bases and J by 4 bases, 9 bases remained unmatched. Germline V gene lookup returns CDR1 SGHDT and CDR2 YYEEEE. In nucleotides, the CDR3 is TGTGCCAGCAGCGGAATGACTAGCGGAGGGTACGAGCAGTACTTC. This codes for CASSGMTSGGYEQYF.

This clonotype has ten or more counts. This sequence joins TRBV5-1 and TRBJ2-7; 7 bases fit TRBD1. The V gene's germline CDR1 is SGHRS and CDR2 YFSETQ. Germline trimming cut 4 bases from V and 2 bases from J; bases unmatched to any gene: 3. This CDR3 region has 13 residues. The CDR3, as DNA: TGCGCCAGCAGCCACAGGGGCACCTACGAGCAGTACTTC. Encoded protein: CASSHRGTYEQYF.